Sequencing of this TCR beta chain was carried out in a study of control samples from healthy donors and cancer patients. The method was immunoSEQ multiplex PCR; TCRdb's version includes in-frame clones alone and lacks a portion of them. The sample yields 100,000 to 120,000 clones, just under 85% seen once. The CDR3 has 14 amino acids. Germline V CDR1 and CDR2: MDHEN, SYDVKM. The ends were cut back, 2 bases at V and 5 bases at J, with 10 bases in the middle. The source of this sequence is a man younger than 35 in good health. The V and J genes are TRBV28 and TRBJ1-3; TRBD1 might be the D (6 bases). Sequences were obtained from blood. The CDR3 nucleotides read TGTGCCAGCAGTTTAGGGACAAAAAGAAACACCATATATTTT. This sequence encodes CASSLGTKRNTIYF.